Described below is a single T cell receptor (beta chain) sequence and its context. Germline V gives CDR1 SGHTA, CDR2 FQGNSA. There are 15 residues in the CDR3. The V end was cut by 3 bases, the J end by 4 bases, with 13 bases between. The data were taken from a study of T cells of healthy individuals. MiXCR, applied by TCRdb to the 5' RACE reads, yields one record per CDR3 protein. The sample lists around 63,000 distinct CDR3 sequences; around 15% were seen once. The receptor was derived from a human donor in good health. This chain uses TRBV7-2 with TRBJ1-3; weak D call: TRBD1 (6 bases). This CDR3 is CASSFVGAPGNTIYF. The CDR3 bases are TGTGCCAGCAGCTTCGTGGGGGCGCCGGGAAACACCATATATTTT.